This TCR beta chain comes out of a study of CD8+ T cells in alopecia areata. At the level of the study: Treated patients were dosed with oral tofacitinib, taking 5 to 10 mg twice daily. Study-level results: Scalp clonality, along with expanded CD8+ clones among the top 100, was significantly decreased by tofacitinib.

This clone occurred a few times. Its antigen is still unknown. Treatment: oral pan-JAK inhibitor, 5-10 mg twice daily. Trimming took 4 bases from V and 4 from J; bases not matched to a gene: 7. Germline V gene data show CDR1 as GTSNPN and CDR2 as SVGIG (reference sequence). The CDR3 totals 15 residues. cDNA prepared by RNA extraction and subsequent reverse transcription served as the template for sequencing. Clones were read by immunoSEQ multiplex PCR, and TCRdb kept only the in-frame ones, dropping some. The table includes 200,000 to 250,000 clones, around 57% detected once. The chain joins TRBV30 to TRBJ2-3, with 11 bases lining up with TRBD1. This material consisted of CD4+ T cells sorted from blood, taken at week 4, from a patient treated with tofacitinib. The clonotype originates from a human donor with alopecia areata. The CDR3 nucleotides are TGTGCCTGGAACGGGGGACAGGGGGTGGCAGATACGCAGTATTTT. Translated, it gives CAWNGGQGVADTQYF.